This is a list of T cell receptor beta chains from one sample in a study of blood T cell repertoires in COVID-19. The method was immunoSEQ multiplex PCR; TCRdb's version includes in-frame clones alone and lacks a portion of them. The table has 100,000 or so clones, 75% to 90% seen once. Sequences were obtained from peripheral blood. The receptors stem from a human donor in a cohort sampled during active COVID-19. The CDR3 runs from the conserved cysteine through the conserved F or W. The D gene is left open where the match is weak. Where a row states a size, it is once, few, many or the class of an expanded clone; other rows omit it.

>TRBJ2-5|TRBV2|TRBD1|-
TGTGCCAGCAGGAGTCGACAGGGGTGGGGAGAGACCCAGTACTTC
CASRSRQGWGETQYF
>TRBJ2-7|TRBV10-3|TRBD1|-
TGTGCCATCAGTCCAGACAGGGGCGAGCAGTACTTC
CAISPDRGEQYF
>TRBJ1-1|TRBV19|-|-
TGTGCCAGTAGTATAAGGTCAGGGGTCACTGAAGCTTTCTTT
CASSIRSGVTEAFF
>TRBJ2-3|TRBV28|TRBD1|-
TGTGCCAGCAGTTTATGGACAGGGGGGTTCACAGATACGCAGTATTTT
CASSLWTGGFTDTQYF
>TRBJ2-1|TRBV3-1/TRBV3-2|-|-
TGTGCCAGCAGCCAAGGGGCAGGTTTCATTGAGCAGTTCTTC
CASSQGAGFIEQFF
>TRBJ2-7|TRBV6-5|TRBD2|-
TGTGCCAGCAGTCCACGGGGGGGGAAAAGCGAGCAGTACTTC
CASSPRGGKSEQYF
>TRBJ1-5|TRBV10-2|TRBD1|-
TGCGCCAGCAGTAACCCGGGACAGGGTGGGAGCAATCAGCCCCAGCATTTT
CASSNPGQGGSNQPQHF
>TRBJ2-7|TRBV21-1|-|-
TGTGCCAGCAGCAGGCTCCAGACAGGGCCCCAAGACGAGCAGTACTTC
CASSRLQTGPQDEQYF
>TRBJ2-7|TRBV10-3|TRBD2|-
TGTGCCATCAGTGGGGAGAGCGGGAGCTACGAGCAGTACTTC
CAISGESGSYEQYF
>TRBJ1-2|TRBV5-4|TRBD1|few
TGTGCCAGCAGCCTCCGGGACAGGGGGCTTTTCGATGGCTACACCTTC
CASSLRDRGLFDGYTF
>TRBJ1-2|TRBV12-2|-|-
TGTGCAAGTCGCTTGGGTCGGGACAGGGGGCGAAGAGGCTACACCTTC
CASRLGRDRGRRGYTF
>TRBJ1-4|TRBV5-6|-|-
TGTGCCAGCAGCCTGTGGGACTGGGGTAATGAAAAACTGTTTTTT
CASSLWDWGNEKLFF
>TRBJ1-2|TRBV6-6|-|-
TGTGCCAGCACCGATACAGCTCGGCTCCACACCTTC
CASTDTARLHTF
>TRBJ1-2|TRBV18|TRBD1|-
TGTGCCAGCTCACTTATGTCCGGACAGGAAGCTGGAGGCTACACCTTC
CASSLMSGQEAGGYTF
>TRBJ1-6|TRBV7-3|-|-
TGTGCCAGCAGCTTAAGGGTGGCGGGGAACGGTTCACCCCTCCACTTT
CASSLRVAGNGSPLHF
>TRBJ2-2|TRBV5-1|TRBD1|-
TGCGCCACCTCGGACAGGGCTGCCGGGGAGCTGTTTTTT
CATSDRAAGELFF
>TRBJ2-1|TRBV7-9|TRBD1|-
TGTGCCAGCGGACCCGGGACAGGAGGCTACAATGAGCAGTTCTTC
CASGPGTGGYNEQFF
>TRBJ1-5|TRBV2|-|-
TGTGCCAGCAGCAGGACAGCGGGCAATCAGCCCCAGCATTTT
CASSRTAGNQPQHF
>TRBJ1-5|TRBV6-6|TRBD1|-
TGTGCCAGCATCCCCGGGACAGGGAGGGACCAGCCCCAGCATTTT
CASIPGTGRDQPQHF
>TRBJ2-7|TRBV5-4|TRBD1|few
TGTGCCAGCAGCCCATCGACTGACAGGGGCCACGAGCAGTACTTC
CASSPSTDRGHEQYF
>TRBJ2-7|TRBV11-2|TRBD2|-
TGTGCCAGCAGCTATGAACAGAAATCTAGCGGGAGGGCCTACGAGCAGTACTTC
CASSYEQKSSGRAYEQYF
>TRBJ2-6|TRBV30|-|-
TGTGCCTGGACTCAGGGTGGAGCTGGGGCCAACGTCCTGACTTTC
CAWTQGGAGANVLTF
>TRBJ2-3|TRBV5-5|TRBD2|-
TGTGCCAGCAGCTGGGGGAGCGGGACTAGGATAAGCACAGATACGCAGTATTTT
CASSWGSGTRISTDTQYF
>TRBJ2-5|TRBV6-5|-|-
TGTGCCAGCAGATTCGGACTACCAGAGACCCAGTACTTC
CASRFGLPETQYF
>TRBJ2-7|TRBV5-1|TRBD1|-
TGCGCCAGCAGCTTGGTTGCGGACAGGGGGCACGAGCAGTACTTC
CASSLVADRGHEQYF
>TRBJ1-6|TRBV5-3|TRBD1|-
TGTGCCAGAACCAACGTAGGATGGGACAGCAATAATTCACCCCTCCACTTT
CARTNVGWDSNNSPLHF
>TRBJ1-1|TRBV20-1|-|few
TGCAGTGCTAGAAACAGTCTTGAAGCTTTCTTT
CSARNSLEAFF
>TRBJ1-2|TRBV9|-|-
TGTGCCAGCAGTGGGGAGGGCTATGGCTACACCTTC
CASSGEGYGYTF
>TRBJ2-7|TRBV7-8|TRBD2|-
TGTGCCAGCAGCTTAGGGGGAGGGACTAGCGGGAGCTCCTACGAGCAGTACTTC
CASSLGGGTSGSSYEQYF
>TRBJ2-3|TRBV7-3|-|-
TGTGCCAGCAGCTTAATTGGCGGGGGCACAGATACGCAGTATTTT
CASSLIGGGTDTQYF
>TRBJ1-4|TRBV6-1|-|-
TGTGCCAGCAGTGAAAGCTTTGGCGAGGGTAATGAAAAACTGTTTTTT
CASSESFGEGNEKLFF
>TRBJ1-1|TRBV7-5|-|few
TGTGTCAGAAGCTGGGGCGGTACTTGTGGCACTGAAGCTTTCTTT
CVRSWGGTCGTEAFF
>TRBJ1-2|TRBV3-1/TRBV3-2|TRBD1|-
TGTGCCAGCAGCCCCAGAGGGACAGGAACCTCCTATGGCTACACCTTC
CASSPRGTGTSYGYTF
>TRBJ1-1|TRBV4-2|TRBD1|-
TGTGCCAGCAGCCAAGTGGACAGGGAGGACGGTGAAGCTTTCTTT
CASSQVDREDGEAFF
>TRBJ2-7|TRBV10-3|-|-
TGTGCCATTGGGGGAGGAGAAACCTACGAGCAGTACTTC
CAIGGGETYEQYF
>TRBJ2-5|TRBV18|-|-
TGTGCCAGCTCACCACAGGGTCCGGGGAGCCAAGAGACCCAGTACTTC
CASSPQGPGSQETQYF
>TRBJ1-3|TRBV5-1|-|-
TGCGCCAGCAGCTTGACAGACTCTGGAAACACCATATATTTT
CASSLTDSGNTIYF
>TRBJ1-2|TRBV6-1|TRBD1|-
TGTGCCAGCAGTGAAAGCACAGGGGGCAACTATGGCTACACCTTC
CASSESTGGNYGYTF
>TRBJ2-6|TRBV7-9|TRBD2|-
TGTGCCAGCGGGAGGGAGGCTGGGGCCAACGTCCTGACTTTC
CASGREAGANVLTF
>TRBJ2-7|TRBV5-1|TRBD2|-
TGCGCCAGCAATGGGGGACTAGCGGGAGGCCTAAGATTGGGGGAGCAGTACTTC
CASNGGLAGGLRLGEQYF